These 30 T cell receptor beta chains originate from one sample sequenced in a study of CD8 T cells in ankylosing spondylitis. The study's findings and limits: Ankylosing spondylitis blood seemed to carry a telltale TCR beta motif made of fewer than 10 highly homologous variants.

These receptors have no identified antigens. TCRdb re-derived calls from the 5' RACE reads in MiXCR, one entry per CDR3 protein. The top ten clones hold roughly 15% of a sample with 330,000 or so distinct CDR3 sequences, 7% to 9% of them seen once. The sample taken for sequencing was blood, either unsorted or a sorted T cell fraction (not recorded which). These receptors all stem from a male donor with ankylosing spondylitis.

V gene TRBV20-1 combines with J gene TRBJ2-7; the match to TRBD2 covers 7 bases. The CDR3 sequence is 13 residues long. The trim removed 8 bases at V and 8 bases at J, leaving 15 bases unmatched. Germline assignment: CDR1 DFQATT and CDR2 SNEGSKA (reference sequence). CDR3 nucleotides: TGCAGTCTGGGGGGGGAGGGCCTGGCTCAGCAGTACTTC. It specifies CSLGGEGLAQQYF.

This clonotype was seen only a few times. The chain recombines TRBV28 with TRBJ2-5; 8 bases line up with TRBD1. Trimming took 5 bases from V and 1 from J; bases not matched to a gene: 0. The CDR3 has 13 residues. The germline V gene encodes CDR1 MDHEN and CDR2 SYDVKM. The CDR3, as DNA: TGTGCCAGCAGTACAGGGGGCCAAGAGACCCAGTACTTC. It codes for CASSTGGQETQYF. Based on the CDR3 plus reference TRBV28 and TRBJ2-5, the full variable domain is DVKVTQSSRYLVKRTGEKVFLECVQDMDHENMFWYRQDPGLGLRLIYFSYDVKMKEKGDIPEGYSVSREKKERFSLILESASTNQTSMYLCASSTGGQETQYFGPGTRLLVL.

The chain has TRBV30 and TRBJ2-7, with D uncertain. Germline V gene data show CDR1 as GTSNPN and CDR2 as SVGIG (reference sequence). Trimming shortened V by 0 bases and J by 2 bases, and 11 bases separated the two germline ends. There are 14 residues in the CDR3. The CDR3 nucleotides read TGTGCCTGGAGTGTAGGGCCGTTTACCTACGAGCAGTACTTC. This sequence encodes CAWSVGPFTYEQYF. The variable domain in full, with the rest retrieved from reference TRBV30 and TRBJ2-7, is SQTIHQWPATLVQPVGSPLSLECTVEGTSNPNLYWYRQAAGRGLQLLFYSVGIGQISSEVPQNLSASRPQDRQFILSSKKLLLSDSGFYLCAWSVGPFTYEQYFGPGTRLTVT.

The V and J genes are TRBV12-3 or TRBV12-4 and TRBJ2-3; D gene ambiguous. CDR3 size: 15 residues. V lost 4 bases and J 0 bases, leaving 11 bases between the germline ends. In DNA, the CDR3 is TGTGCCAGCAGTTATGACATTTCCAGCACAGATACGCAGTATTTT. Its translation: CASSYDISSTDTQYF.

This clonotype was seen ten or more times. This chain links TRBV9 with TRBJ2-3, with TRBD2 as a possible D gene (6 bases). Trimming cost V 2 bases and J 1 base, with 26 bases left between them. The CDR3 length is 20 residues. The germline V gene has CDR1 SGDLS and CDR2 YYNGEE. CDR3: CASSVTRLEPCSLCTDTQYF. For the CDR3, the DNA is TGTGCCAGCAGCGTGACCAGACTAGAACCCTGTTCCCTGTGCACAGATACGCAGTATTTT. Variable domain in full (rest from reference TRBV9 and TRBJ2-3): DSGVTQTPKHLITATGQRVTLRCSPRSGDLSVYWYQQSLDQGLQFLIQYYNGEERAKGNILERFSAQQFPDLHSELNLSSLELGDSALYFCASSVTRLEPCSLCTDTQYFGPGTRLTVL.

V gene TRBV12-3 or TRBV12-4 combines with J gene TRBJ1-2; D uncertain. V was cut by 3 bases and J by 1 base, with 9 bases left in between. This CDR3 comprises 14 residues. CDR3 loop: CASSLGISNYGYTF. The DNA of the CDR3 is TGTGCCAGCAGTTTGGGCATTAGTAACTATGGCTACACCTTC.

The sample holds a few counts of this clonotype. The chain has TRBV3-1 and TRBJ2-7; TRBD1 or TRBD2 may be the D gene (5 bases each). CDR3 length: 12 amino acids. Germline CDR1 and CDR2: LGHDT and YNNKEL (reference sequence). The germline V and J ends were trimmed by 5 bases and 6 bases, with 11 bases remaining between them. This chain's CDR3 is CASSRDGPEQYF. The DNA of the CDR3 is TGTGCCAGCAGCAGGGACGGTCCCGAGCAGTACTTC.

The chain uses TRBV28 and TRBJ2-5; TRBD1 might be the D (6 bases). V was cut by 6 bases and J by 3 bases, with 11 bases left in between. This CDR3 is 13 amino acids long. Germline V gene sequence: CDR1 MDHEN, CDR2 SYDVKM. The CDR3 nucleotides are TGTGCCAGCAGGAATACAGGGAAAGAGACCCAGTACTTC. It translates to CASRNTGKETQYF.

This clonotype has a handful of counts. The chain links TRBV19 to TRBJ1-2, with D uncertain. V lost 1 base to trimming and J lost 2 bases, with 11 bases between them. The CDR3 runs to 15 residues. CDR1 is LNHDA and CDR2 is SQIVND in the germline V gene (reference sequence). Written as DNA, the CDR3 is TGTGCCAGTAGTATAGGTGCGGATCCGAACTATGGCTACACCTTC. Translated: CASSIGADPNYGYTF. The variable domain in full, completed from reference TRBV19 and TRBJ1-2, reads DGGITQSPKYLFRKEGQNVTLSCEQNLNHDAMYWYRQDPGQGLRLIYYSQIVNDFQKGDIAEGYSVSREKKESFPLTVTSAQKNPTAFYLCASSIGADPNYGYTFGSGTRLTVV.

This clonotype was picked up many times. The chain has TRBV5-1 and TRBJ2-7, with a tentative D call TRBD2 (6 bases). Germline assignment: CDR1 SGHRS and CDR2 YFSETQ. V lost 4 bases, J lost 7 bases, and 15 bases lay in between. The CDR3 loop spans 13 amino acids. CDR3 residues: CASSPFEGGEQYF. CDR3 in DNA: TGCGCCAGCAGCCCCTTCGAGGGAGGAGAGCAGTACTTC.

This chain joins TRBV5-1 and TRBJ1-2; weak D call: TRBD1 (5 bases). Germline V gene data show CDR1 as SGHRS and CDR2 as YFSETQ. Trimming took off 0 bases at V and 8 bases at J, with 11 bases between the two ends. This CDR3 comprises 13 residues. The CDR3 sequence is CASSLAVGEGYTF. The CDR3 DNA reads as TGCGCCAGCAGCTTGGCAGTGGGGGAAGGCTACACCTTC.

This clonotype was recorded at least ten times. The rearrangement joins TRBV10-3 to TRBJ2-6; tentatively, D is TRBD1 (5 bases). V lost 4 bases to trimming and J lost 8 bases, with 21 bases between them. This CDR3 is built from 17 residues. Looked up from germline, CDR1 is ENHRY and CDR2 is SYGVKD. DNA of the CDR3: TGTGCCATCAGTGGGCAGGGTACCTCTCTGGGGTCCAACGTCCTGACTTTC. Its translation: CAISGQGTSLGSNVLTF.

This clonotype has at least ten counts. The chain employs TRBV5-1 and TRBJ2-1; TRBD2 aligns across 12 bases. The V gene's germline CDR1 is SGHRS and CDR2 YFSETQ. The J segment lost 2 bases and the V segment lost 0 bases, leaving 3 bases of the junction unmatched. CDR3 length: 17 amino acids. In nucleotides, the CDR3 is TGCGCCAGCAGCTTGGGACTAGCGGGAGCCCCCTACAATGAGCAGTTCTTC. It encodes CASSLGLAGAPYNEQFF.

This clonotype has a count of ten or more. The V gene is TRBV5-1, the J gene TRBJ2-3; D call uncertain. V was trimmed by 0 bases and J by 1 base, leaving 9 bases between them. The CDR3 is 15 amino acids. Per germline, CDR1 SGHRS and CDR2 YFSETQ. The CDR3 is CASSLEGSGTDTQYF. Here the CDR3 DNA reads TGCGCCAGCAGCTTGGAAGGTTCGGGCACAGATACGCAGTATTTT.

V is TRBV5-5 and J is TRBJ1-2; D not resolved. Deletions cut 4 bases from V and 5 bases from J, with 21 bases between. Germline V gene sequence: CDR1 SGHKS, CDR2 YYEKEE (reference sequence). This CDR3 comprises 16 residues. CDR3 coding DNA: TGTGCCAGCAGCCTAGGGCGTGCGGAAATCGGATATGGCTACACCTTC. This translates into CASSLGRAEIGYGYTF.

The chain joins TRBV29-1 to TRBJ2-1; the D gene is possibly TRBD2 (5 bases). Trimming removed 3 bases from V and 0 bases from J, with 9 bases in between. The CDR3 has 14 residues. Germline CDR1 and CDR2: SQVTM and ANQGSEA. DNA of the CDR3: TGCAGCGTTGAGGAGCGGATCTCCTACAATGAGCAGTTCTTC. It translates to CSVEERISYNEQFF.

This clonotype has a count of ten or more. The chain couples TRBV29-1 to TRBJ1-2, with 9 positions matching TRBD1. Germline V gene data show CDR1 as SQVTM and CDR2 as ANQGSEA. This CDR3 comprises 14 residues. V trimming: 8 bases; J trimming: 6 bases; junction bases outside the gene matches: 13. This CDR3 reads CSYLLKQGADGYTF. The CDR3 nucleotides read TGCAGCTACCTATTGAAACAGGGGGCCGATGGCTACACCTTC.

J is TRBJ2-1 and V is TRBV4-3, with TRBD2 identical over 9 bases. From germline, CDR1 is LGHNA and CDR2 YSLEER. V shed 0 bases, J shed 2 bases, and the junction held 8 bases outside the gene matches. This CDR3 has 18 amino acids. The CDR3: CASSQEPSGIKPYNEQFF. CDR3 sequence (DNA): TGCGCCAGCAGCCAAGAACCTAGCGGGATAAAACCCTACAATGAGCAGTTCTTC.

The table lists this clonotype with a few counts. The gene calls are TRBV6-2 or TRBV6-3 and TRBJ2-7; TRBD2 matches 9 bases. CDR1 is MNHEY and CDR2 is SVGEGT in the germline V gene. There are 16 residues in the CDR3. The ends lost 4 bases at V and 2 bases at J; junction bases unmatched: 9. The CDR3 here is CASSFLRTSDTYEQYF. CDR3 DNA: TGTGCCAGCAGTTTCTTGAGGACTAGCGATACCTACGAGCAGTACTTC.

The chain links TRBV20-1 to TRBJ2-3; possibly TRBD1 or TRBD2 for D (5 bases each). This CDR3 has 14 residues. CDR1 is DFQATT and CDR2 is SNEGSKA in the germline V gene (reference sequence). Trimming removed 3 bases at V and 6 bases at J, with 16 bases between. Here the CDR3 reads CSASRDAHMDTQYF. The DNA of the CDR3 is TGCAGTGCTAGCAGGGACGCGCACATGGATACGCAGTATTTT.

This clonotype appeared many times. J is TRBJ1-1 and V is TRBV7-9; D may be TRBD1 (6 bases). Trimming took 8 bases from V and 7 from J, leaving 17 bases between them. This CDR3 is built from 13 residues. CDR1 and CDR2 (germline): SEHNR, FQNEAQ (reference sequence). This CDR3 is CASSRGGGFEAFF. As DNA, the CDR3 is TGTGCCAGCTCCAGAGGAGGGGGGTTTGAAGCTTTCTTT.

The CDR3 loop reads CASSVVVSQGGEAFF. DNA for the CDR3: TGTGCCAGCAGCGTAGTAGTTTCTCAGGGGGGTGAAGCTTTCTTT. This chain joins TRBV9 and TRBJ1-1, with 7 positions matching TRBD1. Trimming took 0 bases from V and 7 from J; bases not matched to a gene: 9. This CDR3 is built from 15 residues. Per the germline V gene, CDR1 is SGDLS and CDR2 is YYNGEE.

This rearrangement joins TRBV20-1 to TRBJ1-2; D gene uncertain. Germline V lookup: CDR1 DFQATT, CDR2 SNEGSKA (reference sequence). The CDR3 sequence is 15 residues long. V lost 0 bases to trimming and J lost 6 bases, with 17 bases between them. CDR3 sequence: CSARDVRRPVDGYTF. The CDR3 nucleotides are TGCAGTGCTAGAGATGTTAGGCGGCCAGTGGATGGCTACACCTTC.

J is TRBJ2-7 and V is TRBV29-1, with D unclear. The germline CDR1 and CDR2 sequences are SQVTM and ANQGSEA. Trimming pared 1 base from V and 4 bases from J, leaving 14 bases between. CDR3 size: 14 residues. The CDR3 reads CSVEVRHPGYEQYF. As DNA, the CDR3 is TGCAGCGTTGAAGTCCGGCACCCTGGATACGAGCAGTACTTC.

This clonotype appeared many times. This chain joins TRBV28 and TRBJ2-7; 7 bases fit TRBD1. There are 14 residues in the CDR3. The junction had 5 bases not matched to a gene; V was cut back by 6 bases and J by 0 bases. Germline CDR1 and CDR2: MDHEN and SYDVKM. In DNA form, the CDR3 reads TGTGCCAGCAGGGAACAGGGGCGCTCCTACGAGCAGTACTTC. It codes for CASREQGRSYEQYF.

This rearrangement joins TRBV7-2 to TRBJ2-7; D unclear. The CDR3 length is 13 residues. Germline assignment: CDR1 SGHTA and CDR2 FQGNSA. The V and J ends lost 2 bases and 4 bases respectively, with 9 bases between them. CDR3 sequence (DNA): TGTGCCAGCAGCTTAATTAGTAGTTACGAGCAGTACTTC. Translated, it gives CASSLISSYEQYF.

The genes are TRBV7-3 and TRBJ1-1, with 9 positions matching TRBD1. CDR1 and CDR2 from the germline V gene are SGHTA and FQGTGA. The junction had 4 bases not matched to a gene; V was cut back by 4 bases and J by 4 bases. The CDR3 covers 14 residues. The CDR3 DNA follows: TGTGCCAGCAGCTCAACAGGGGGCATCACTGAAGCTTTCTTT. As protein: CASSSTGGITEAFF.

This clonotype was seen ten or more times. The gene calls are TRBV28 and TRBJ2-2; D possibly uses TRBD1 or TRBD2 (5 bases each). Germline loops: CDR1 MDHEN, CDR2 SYDVKM. The CDR3 length is 15 residues. The V and J ends lost 3 bases and 4 bases respectively, with 12 bases between them. CDR3 DNA: TGTGCCAGCAGTTTTGGGGGATCTGGCACCGGGGAGCTGTTTTTT. Amino acids: CASSFGGSGTGELFF.

The V and J genes are TRBV20-1 and TRBJ2-1; TRBD2 matches at 11 bases. J was trimmed by 1 base and V by 5 bases; bases with no gene match: 7. This CDR3 contains 16 residues. The germline V gene encodes CDR1 DFQATT and CDR2 SNEGSKA (reference sequence). CDR3 coding DNA: TGCAGTGCTCCCTGGACTAGCGGGCTTTCCTACAATGAGCAGTTCTTC. Its translation is CSAPWTSGLSYNEQFF.

This clonotype has only a few counts. The gene calls are TRBV3-1 and TRBJ2-5; D gene ambiguous. The CDR3 contains 15 residues. Germline V CDR1 and CDR2: LGHDT, YNNKEL (reference sequence). Trimming removed 0 bases at V and 5 bases at J, with 13 bases between. CDR3 protein: CASSQDLPSGETQYF. CDR3 bases: TGTGCCAGCAGCCAAGATCTACCCAGTGGCGAGACCCAGTACTTC.